Following are 16 T cell receptor beta chains from one sample sequenced in a study of blood T cell repertoires in COVID-19 (TCRdb year 2020). Library prep was done by the immunoSEQ multiplex PCR assay. The source is immuneACCESS, and TCRdb retained only in-frame sequences with V and J called. Part of the clones is not carried over; for the studies checked, unresolved V genes explain less than half of this, and the remainder is unexplained. Present in this sample are 180,000 or so clones, more than 85% of which were seen just once. The top ten constitute almost 1% of the sample. Sequencing used peripheral blood. These receptors were obtained from a young man with acute or convalescent COVID-19.

V and J are TRBV7-3 and TRBJ2-1; D remains unclear. The germline gives CDR1 SGHTA, CDR2 FQGTGA. Between the trimmed V and J ends, which lost 4 bases and 5 bases, there was a span of 6 bases. The CDR3 covers 12 residues. This CDR3 is CASSSPDNEQFF. DNA for the CDR3: TGTGCCAGCAGCTCTCCCGACAATGAGCAGTTCTTC.

The chain combines TRBV30 with TRBJ2-1; D perhaps matches TRBD2 (6 bases). The CDR3 extends over 14 amino acids. CDR1 is GTSNPN and CDR2 is SVGIG in the germline V gene (reference sequence). The V end was cut by 8 bases, the J end by 4 bases, with 18 bases between. The CDR3 spells CATGGVSGYNEQFF. The CDR3 DNA reads as TGTGCCACGGGCGGGGTTAGCGGATACAATGAGCAGTTCTTC.

This clone was observed a few times. This sequence joins TRBV30 and TRBJ1-5; tentative D call: TRBD1 (5 bases). CDR1 and CDR2 from the germline V gene are GTSNPN and SVGIG (reference sequence). Trimming shortened V by 3 bases and J by 0 bases, and 18 bases separated the two germline ends. The CDR3 totals 17 residues. CDR3 region: CAWSVNRIKNSNQPQHF. Here the CDR3 DNA reads TGTGCCTGGAGCGTTAACAGGATCAAAAATAGCAATCAGCCCCAGCATTTT.

This clone has a handful of counts. The J gene is TRBJ1-2, the V gene TRBV30; 7 nucleotides agree with TRBD1. CDR1 is GTSNPN, CDR2 SVGIG, per germline (reference sequence). Trimming cost V 4 bases and J 2 bases; bases outside gene matches: 7. The CDR3 covers 14 residues. The DNA of the CDR3 is TGTGCCTGGATACGACAGGGACTCAACTATGGCTACACCTTC. Translating it yields CAWIRQGLNYGYTF.

V is TRBV19 and J is TRBJ1-1; the D is unclear. The CDR3 spans 13 residues. Germline CDR1 LNHDA, CDR2 SQIVND (reference sequence). The V and J ends lost 5 bases and 2 bases respectively, with 9 bases between them. CDR3 bases: TGTGCCAGTAGTCTACAGAGTAACACTGAAGCTTTCTTT. It codes for CASSLQSNTEAFF.

This clone was recorded only once. The CDR3 here is CASRTSGGTEAFF. For the CDR3, the DNA is TGTGCCTCACGGACCTCAGGGGGCACTGAAGCTTTCTTT. The rearrangement uses TRBV3-1 (or the pseudogene TRBV3-2) and TRBJ1-1; 7 bases fit TRBD1. CDR3 length equals 13 residues. The trim removed 11 bases at V and 4 bases at J, leaving 10 bases unmatched. CDR1 and CDR2 from the germline V gene are LGHDT and YNNKEL (reference sequence).

V is TRBV30 and J is TRBJ1-2; no clear D. The CDR3 sequence is 12 residues long. V dropped 0 bases and J dropped 8 bases, with 10 bases sitting between them. Germline V gene lookup returns CDR1 GTSNPN and CDR2 SVGIG (reference sequence). The CDR3 DNA reads as TGTGCCTGGAGTGTACTTAACCTCGGCTACACCTTC. Its protein is CAWSVLNLGYTF.

The gene calls are TRBV19 and TRBJ1-2; no reliable D call. V was cut by 4 bases and J by 8 bases, with 8 bases left in between. This CDR3 region has 11 residues. Germline values: CDR1 LNHDA, CDR2 SQIVND (reference sequence). DNA of the CDR3: TGTGCCAGTAGTACCAATTTGGGCTACACCTTC. Its protein is CASSTNLGYTF.

The chain joins TRBV4-2 to TRBJ1-2; possibly TRBD1 for D (6 bases). CDR1 is LGHNA, CDR2 YNFKEQ, per germline. This CDR3 is built from 13 residues. V gave up 4 bases and J gave up 7 bases, with 13 bases separating them. The CDR3 DNA follows: TGTGCCAGCAGCCCGGACAGTGCCTTTGGCTACACCTTC. Its protein is CASSPDSAFGYTF.

The chain recombines TRBV28 with TRBJ2-5; the match to TRBD2 covers 8 bases. This CDR3 comprises 15 residues. V lost 1 base to trimming and J lost 5 bases; unmatched junction nucleotides: 6. Germline CDR1 and CDR2: MDHEN and SYDVKM. The CDR3 sequence is CASSLSGGGPETQYF. The CDR3 DNA is TGTGCCAGCAGTTTATCGGGCGGGGGGCCGGAGACCCAGTACTTC. The complete variable domain, with remaining parts taken from reference TRBV28 and TRBJ2-5, reads DVKVTQSSRYLVKRTGEKVFLECVQDMDHENMFWYRQDPGLGLRLIYFSYDVKMKEKGDIPEGYSVSREKKERFSLILESASTNQTSMYLCASSLSGGGPETQYFGPGTRLLVL.

This rearrangement joins TRBV7-8 to TRBJ2-5; 9 bases align to TRBD2. CDR1 and CDR2 (germline): SGHVS, FQNEAQ. This CDR3 is built from 14 residues. V shed 5 bases and J 1 base; nucleotides not matched to a gene: 2. The DNA for the CDR3 is TGTGCCAGCAGCGAGACTAGCGGCCAAGAGACCCAGTACTTC. Its translation is CASSETSGQETQYF.

This clone was observed a handful of times. The J gene is TRBJ2-1, the V gene TRBV10-2; 14 positions agree with TRBD2. This CDR3 has 17 amino acids. Looked up from germline, CDR1 is WSHSY and CDR2 is SAAADI. Trimming removed 7 bases from V and 3 bases from J; junction bases left unmatched: 8. CDR3 amino acids: CASTTGTSGGGYNEQFF. CDR3 coding DNA: TGCGCCAGCACTACCGGGACTAGCGGGGGTGGCTACAATGAGCAGTTCTTC.

CDR3 region: CASSLAQGTPNTGELFF. The CDR3 DNA reads as TGCGCCAGCAGCTTGGCTCAGGGAACTCCGAACACCGGGGAGCTGTTTTTT. The chain has TRBV5-1 and TRBJ2-2; possible D gene TRBD1, 5 bases. The length of the CDR3 is 17 residues. The germline CDR1 and CDR2 sequences are SGHRS and YFSETQ. V was pared by 0 bases and J by 0 bases, with 12 bases between.

This chain connects TRBV6-4 to TRBJ1-1, with 8 positions matching TRBD1. V trimming: 4 bases; J trimming: 2 bases; junction bases outside the gene matches: 6. The germline V gene has CDR1 MRHNA and CDR2 SNTAGT. CDR3 length equals 15 residues. The CDR3 is CASSGPDRENTEAFF. The CDR3 coding sequence is TGTGCCAGCAGTGGCCCGGACAGGGAAAACACTGAAGCTTTCTTT.

The gene calls are TRBV29-1 and TRBJ2-2; TRBD1 agrees at 10 bases. Germline V CDR1 and CDR2: SQVTM, ANQGSEA. The ends lost 6 bases at V and 6 bases at J; junction bases unmatched: 7. The CDR3 is made up of 14 amino acids. As DNA, the CDR3 is TGCAGCGTCCGGGGTGGACAGGGGGCCGGGGAGCTGTTTTTT. It specifies CSVRGGQGAGELFF.

The chain recombines TRBV5-1 with TRBJ2-1; 10 bases are a match to TRBD1. The germline CDR1 and CDR2 sequences are SGHRS and YFSETQ. This CDR3 is built from 16 residues. The V segment lost 4 bases and the J segment 1 base; nucleotides outside the gene matches: 5. CDR3 loop: CASSGGQGHSYNEQFF. The CDR3 bases are TGCGCCAGCAGCGGGGGACAGGGGCATTCCTACAATGAGCAGTTCTTC. The whole variable domain, remainder taken from reference TRBV5-1 and TRBJ2-1, is KAGVTQTPRYLIKTRGQQVTLSCSPISGHRSVSWYQQTPGQGLQFLFEYFSETQRNKGNFPGRFSGRQFSNSRSEMNVSTLELGDSALYLCASSGGQGHSYNEQFFGPGTRLTVL.